This T cell receptor (beta chain) emerged from a study of graft-versus-host responses after intestinal transplantation. General observations from the study: Recipient marrow harbored GvH clones, some of which surfaced first in ileum or blood.

Here immunoSEQ multiplex PCR was the method, and the copy in TCRdb shows in-frame clones only, minus some. The sample has some 39,000 clones, roughly 89% seen once; the top ten hold roughly 7.1%. In regard to this clone: Antigen specificity is unknown.

CDR1 and CDR2 (germline): LNHDA, SQIVND (reference sequence). V lost 7 bases to trimming and J lost 8 bases, with 23 bases between them. The CDR3 covers 15 residues. The rearrangement uses TRBV19 and TRBJ2-5; D not resolved. Sample: PBMCs, taken roughly 270 days after transplant. The sequence was obtained from a human patient who received an intestinal transplant, so some T cells may come from the graft donor. CDR3 DNA: TGTGCCAGTACCCCGCGAGGTCAGCAGCCCGAAACCCAGTACTTC. The encoded protein is CASTPRGQQPETQYF.